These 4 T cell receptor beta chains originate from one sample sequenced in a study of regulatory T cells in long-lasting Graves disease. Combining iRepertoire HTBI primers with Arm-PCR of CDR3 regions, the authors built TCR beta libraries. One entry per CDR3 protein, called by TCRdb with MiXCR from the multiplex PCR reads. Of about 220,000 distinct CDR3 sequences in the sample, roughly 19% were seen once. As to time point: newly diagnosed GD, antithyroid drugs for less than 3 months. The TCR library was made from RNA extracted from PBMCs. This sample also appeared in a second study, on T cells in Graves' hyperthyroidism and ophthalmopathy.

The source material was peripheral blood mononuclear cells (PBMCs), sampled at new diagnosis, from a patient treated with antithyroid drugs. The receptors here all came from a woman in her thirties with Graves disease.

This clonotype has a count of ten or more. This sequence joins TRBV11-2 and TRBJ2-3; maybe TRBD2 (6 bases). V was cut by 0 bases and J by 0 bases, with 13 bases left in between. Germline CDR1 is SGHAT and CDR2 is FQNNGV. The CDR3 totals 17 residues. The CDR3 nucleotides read TGTGCCAGCAGCTTAGATCCCAGGGACTGGAGCACAGATACGCAGTATTTT. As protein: CASSLDPRDWSTDTQYF.

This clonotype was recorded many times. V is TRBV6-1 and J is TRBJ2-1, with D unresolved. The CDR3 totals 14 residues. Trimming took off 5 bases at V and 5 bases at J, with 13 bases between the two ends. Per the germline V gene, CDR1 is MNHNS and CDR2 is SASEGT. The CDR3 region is CASSPSSGHNEQFF. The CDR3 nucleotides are TGTGCCAGCAGTCCTTCGTCCGGCCACAATGAGCAGTTCTTC.

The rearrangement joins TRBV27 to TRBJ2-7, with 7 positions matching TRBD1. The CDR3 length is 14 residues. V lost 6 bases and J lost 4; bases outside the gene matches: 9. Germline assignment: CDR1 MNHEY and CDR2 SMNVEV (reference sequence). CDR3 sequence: CASSPTGSTYEQYF. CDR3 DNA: TGTGCCAGCAGCCCGACAGGGTCTACGTACGAGCAGTACTTC.

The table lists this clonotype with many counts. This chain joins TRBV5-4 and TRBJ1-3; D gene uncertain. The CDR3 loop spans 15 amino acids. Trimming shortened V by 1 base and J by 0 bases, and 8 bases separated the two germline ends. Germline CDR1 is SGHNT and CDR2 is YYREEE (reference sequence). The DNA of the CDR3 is TGTGCCAGCAGCTTGTGGCAGGACTCTGGAAACACCATATATTTT. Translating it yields CASSLWQDSGNTIYF.